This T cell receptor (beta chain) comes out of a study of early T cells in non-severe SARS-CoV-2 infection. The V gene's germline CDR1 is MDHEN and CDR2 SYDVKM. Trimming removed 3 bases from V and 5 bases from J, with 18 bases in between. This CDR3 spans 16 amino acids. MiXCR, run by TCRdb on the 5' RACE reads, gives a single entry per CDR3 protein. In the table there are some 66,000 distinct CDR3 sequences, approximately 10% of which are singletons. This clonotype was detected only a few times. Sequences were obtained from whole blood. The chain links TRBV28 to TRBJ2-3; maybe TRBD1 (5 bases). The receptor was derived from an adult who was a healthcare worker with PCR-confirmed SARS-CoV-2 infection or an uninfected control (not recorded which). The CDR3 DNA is TGTGCCAGCAGTTTCCATCAGGGTAGGGTGGGAGATACGCAGTATTTT. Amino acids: CASSFHQGRVGDTQYF.